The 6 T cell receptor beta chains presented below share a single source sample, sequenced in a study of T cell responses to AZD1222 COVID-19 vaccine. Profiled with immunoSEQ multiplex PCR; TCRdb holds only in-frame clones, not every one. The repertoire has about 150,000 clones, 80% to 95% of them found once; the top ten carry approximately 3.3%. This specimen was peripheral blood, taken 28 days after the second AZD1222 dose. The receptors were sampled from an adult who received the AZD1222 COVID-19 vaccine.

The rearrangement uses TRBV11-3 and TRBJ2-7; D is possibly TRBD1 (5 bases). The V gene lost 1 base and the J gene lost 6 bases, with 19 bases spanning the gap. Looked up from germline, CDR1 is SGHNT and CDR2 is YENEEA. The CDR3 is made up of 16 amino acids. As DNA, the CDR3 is TGTGCCAGCAGCTTAGGGGGCCAAGTCCTGACCATCGAGCAGTACTTC. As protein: CASSLGGQVLTIEQYF.

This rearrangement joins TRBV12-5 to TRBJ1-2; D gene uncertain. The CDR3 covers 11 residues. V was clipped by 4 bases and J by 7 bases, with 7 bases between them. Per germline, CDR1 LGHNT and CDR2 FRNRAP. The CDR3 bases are TGTGCTAGTGGTTCCAGTATTGGCTACACCTTC. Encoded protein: CASGSSIGYTF.

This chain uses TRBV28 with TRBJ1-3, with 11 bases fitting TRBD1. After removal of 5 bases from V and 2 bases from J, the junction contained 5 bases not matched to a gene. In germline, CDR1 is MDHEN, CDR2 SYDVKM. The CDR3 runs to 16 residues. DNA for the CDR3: TGTGCCAGCAGTGGACTGGGACAGGGGGCTGGAAACACCATATATTTT. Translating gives CASSGLGQGAGNTIYF. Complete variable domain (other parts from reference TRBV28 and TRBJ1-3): DVKVTQSSRYLVKRTGEKVFLECVQDMDHENMFWYRQDPGLGLRLIYFSYDVKMKEKGDIPEGYSVSREKKERFSLILESASTNQTSMYLCASSGLGQGAGNTIYFGEGSWLTVV.

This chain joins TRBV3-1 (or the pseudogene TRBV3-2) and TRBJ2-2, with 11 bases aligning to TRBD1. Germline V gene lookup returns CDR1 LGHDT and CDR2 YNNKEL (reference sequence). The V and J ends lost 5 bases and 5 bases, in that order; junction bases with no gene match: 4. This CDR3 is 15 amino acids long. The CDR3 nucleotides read TGTGCCAGCAGCGCTCGGGACAGGGGGACCGGGGAGCTGTTTTTT. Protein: CASSARDRGTGELFF.

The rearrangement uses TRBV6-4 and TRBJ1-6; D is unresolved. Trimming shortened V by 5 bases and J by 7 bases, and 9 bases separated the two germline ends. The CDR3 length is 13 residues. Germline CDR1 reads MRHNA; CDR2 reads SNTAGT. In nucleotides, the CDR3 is TGTGCCAGCAGTAACGGGCCAAATTCACCCCTCCACTTT. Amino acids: CASSNGPNSPLHF.

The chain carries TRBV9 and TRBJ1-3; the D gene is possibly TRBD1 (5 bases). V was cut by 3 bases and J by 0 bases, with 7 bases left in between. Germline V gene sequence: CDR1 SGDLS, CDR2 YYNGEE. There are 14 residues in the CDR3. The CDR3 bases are TGTGCCAGCAGCGACGACAGCTCTGGAAACACCATATATTTT. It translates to CASSDDSSGNTIYF.